Listed below are T cell receptor beta chains from one sample, sequenced in a study of blood T cell repertoires in COVID-19. The method was immunoSEQ multiplex PCR; TCRdb's version includes in-frame clones alone and lacks a portion of them. The sample has 400,000 to 450,000 clones; approximately 89% are singletons. Sample: peripheral blood. All receptors come from a woman aged 50 to 65 with COVID-19, enrolled during active disease. Each CDR3 is given with its conserved first and last residue. The D gene is left open where the match is weak. Expanded clones get a size class; other rows say once, few or many, or leave the size out.

>TRBD1|TRBV6-5|.|TRBJ2-1
CASSPRGDRAWQFF
TGTGCCAGCAGTCCGAGGGGGGACAGGGCGTGGCAGTTCTTC
>TRBD1|TRBV5-8|.|TRBJ2-7
CASSLFGGQGVSYEQYF
TGTGCCAGCAGCTTGTTTGGGGGACAGGGCGTTTCCTACGAGCAGTACTTC
>.|TRBV3-1/TRBV3-2|once|TRBJ1-6
CASSQGRGIGSPLHF
TGTGCCAGCAGCCAAGGGCGGGGAATAGGGTCACCCCTCCACTTT
>.|TRBV19|.|TRBJ1-4
CASSRSNEKLFF
TGTGCCAGTAGTCGGAGCAATGAAAAACTGTTTTTT
>.|TRBV7-2|.|TRBJ1-2
CASSTPGTLFGYTF
TGTGCCAGCAGCACCCCCGGGACATTGTTTGGCTACACCTTC
>.|TRBV4-1|.|TRBJ1-5
CASSPRGSNQPQHF
TGCGCCAGCAGCCCGAGGGGGAGCAATCAGCCCCAGCATTTT
>.|TRBV2|.|TRBJ1-3
CASSEEVRVSGNTIYF
TGTGCCAGCAGTGAAGAGGTGAGGGTATCGGGAAACACCATATATTTT
>.|TRBV5-3|.|TRBJ2-2
CARSYEGVVKELFF
TGTGCCAGAAGCTATGAGGGGGTGGTCAAGGAGCTGTTTTTT
>.|TRBV7-9|.|TRBJ2-2
CASSFLQGLNTGELFF
TGTGCCAGCAGCTTCCTTCAGGGATTGAACACCGGGGAGCTGTTTTTT
>.|TRBV11-2|few|TRBJ1-5
CASSLDGLGAQPQHF
TGTGCCAGCAGCTTAGATGGTCTGGGGGCTCAGCCCCAGCATTTT
>TRBD1|TRBV5-4|once|TRBJ1-1
CASSSDRVVTEAFF
TGTGCCAGCAGCTCGGACAGGGTAGTCACTGAAGCTTTCTTT
>TRBD2|TRBV7-7|.|TRBJ2-3
CASSPGLGGTDTQYF
TGTGCCAGCAGCCCGGGTCTCGGGGGGACAGATACGCAGTATTTT
>TRBD1|TRBV7-8|.|TRBJ1-2
CASSGDRGAAGYTF
TGTGCCAGCAGCGGCGACAGGGGGGCGGCTGGCTACACCTTC
>TRBD2|TRBV4-2|.|TRBJ2-7
CASSQKRGSYEQYF
TGTGCCAGCAGCCAAAAGCGGGGCTCCTACGAGCAGTACTTC
>TRBD1|TRBV5-1|.|TRBJ1-1
CASSWGQGRTEAFF
TGCGCCAGCAGCTGGGGACAGGGAAGAACTGAAGCTTTCTTT
>.|TRBV3-1/TRBV3-2|.|TRBJ2-2
CASSQGAGGELFF
TGTGCCAGCAGCCAAGGGGCAGGCGGGGAGCTGTTTTTT
>TRBD2|TRBV6-2/TRBV6-3|.|TRBJ2-1
CASSYGGGSHNEQFF
TGTGCCAGCAGTTACGGGGGGGGATCCCACAATGAGCAGTTCTTC
>.|TRBV2|.|TRBJ1-5
CASSEGFYNQPQHF
TGTGCCAGCAGTGAAGGGTTCTACAATCAGCCCCAGCATTTT
>.|TRBV30|.|TRBJ2-7
CAWSVRGRFSEQYF
TGTGCCTGGAGTGTACGAGGGCGGTTTTCCGAGCAGTACTTC
>.|TRBV6-5|once|TRBJ2-1
CASSYSYRPGNEQFF
TGTGCCAGCAGTTACTCCTATCGGCCGGGAAATGAGCAGTTCTTC
>.|TRBV28|.|TRBJ2-3
CASSRQATDTQYF
TGTGCCAGCAGTCGACAGGCCACAGATACGCAGTATTTT
>TRBD1|TRBV25-1|.|TRBJ1-5
CASSLRGGTANQPQHF
TGTGCCAGCAGTCTGAGGGGTGGGACAGCTAATCAGCCCCAGCATTTT
>TRBD1|TRBV5-1|.|TRBJ1-2
CASSLGGQGVLGDGYTF
TGCGCCAGCAGCTTGGGTGGACAGGGGGTCTTGGGCGATGGCTACACCTTC
>.|TRBV30|.|TRBJ1-2
CAWSTRYRINYGYTF
TGTGCCTGGAGTACCCGCTACAGGATTAACTATGGCTACACCTTC
>.|TRBV30|few|TRBJ2-7
CAWSAPPARRTTGQYF
TGTGCCTGGAGTGCGCCGCCGGCACGGAGAACTACGGGGCAGTACTTC
>TRBD2|TRBV2|.|TRBJ2-2
CASRRGAGELFF
TGTGCCAGCCGCCGGGGGGCCGGGGAGCTGTTTTTT
>TRBD2|TRBV20-1|.|TRBJ2-3
CSAGTSVTQYF
TGCAGTGCCGGGACTAGTGTTACGCAGTATTTT
>TRBD2|TRBV7-8|.|TRBJ2-3
CASSFRSRDYTANGQYF
TGTGCCAGCAGCTTCCGATCCCGGGACTACACAGCCAACGGGCAGTATTTT
>.|TRBV14|.|TRBJ1-1
CASSLQMNTEAFF
TGTGCCAGCAGCCTGCAGATGAACACTGAAGCTTTCTTT
>TRBD2|TRBV19|.|TRBJ2-7
CASSIAGGQNEQYF
TGTGCCAGTAGTATAGCGGGGGGGCAAAACGAGCAGTACTTC
>TRBD1|TRBV7-9|.|TRBJ2-7
CASSPRRWLGQGSSYEQYF
TGTGCCAGCAGCCCCCGAAGGTGGTTAGGACAGGGGAGCTCCTACGAGCAGTACTTC
>TRBD1|TRBV19|.|TRBJ1-2
CASSQQGSTNYGYTF
TGTGCCAGTAGCCAACAGGGGTCCACTAACTATGGCTACACCTTC
>TRBD1|TRBV10-1|.|TRBJ2-4
CASHHRTGGKRNIQYF
TGCGCCAGCCACCACCGGACAGGAGGAAAACGAAACATTCAGTACTTC
>TRBD1|TRBV25-1|.|TRBJ2-4
CASSDRTGEAKNIQYF
TGTGCCAGCAGTGATCGGACAGGGGAGGCCAAAAACATTCAGTACTTC
>.|TRBV2|.|TRBJ2-5
CASSARVQETQYF
TGTGCCAGCAGTGCTCGAGTTCAAGAGACCCAGTACTTC
>TRBD1|TRBV27|.|TRBJ1-2
CATRTGGYGYTF
TGTGCCACTCGGACAGGGGGCTATGGCTACACCTTC
>TRBD2|TRBV5-5|.|TRBJ2-3
CASSLLQGGTDTQYF
TGTGCCAGCAGCTTGCTTCAGGGAGGGACAGATACGCAGTATTTT
>.|TRBV27|.|TRBJ2-1
CASSSIGNEQFF
TGTGCCAGCAGTTCGATCGGGAATGAGCAGTTCTTC
>TRBD1|TRBV5-4|once|TRBJ1-1
CASSPGGMNTEAFF
TGTGCCAGCAGCCCAGGGGGGATGAACACTGAAGCTTTCTTT
>TRBD1|TRBV5-4|.|TRBJ1-3
CASSPDGQGRSGNTIYF
TGTGCCAGCAGCCCTGACGGACAGGGACGTTCTGGAAACACCATATATTTT
>.|TRBV2|once|TRBJ2-1
CASSEEGGSYNEQFF
TGTGCCAGCAGTGAAGAGGGGGGGTCCTACAATGAGCAGTTCTTC
>TRBD2|TRBV7-2|.|TRBJ2-3
CASSSTSGGAHTQYF
TGTGCCAGCAGCTCGACTAGCGGGGGGGCGCATACGCAGTATTTT
>.|TRBV5-6|.|TRBJ2-2
CASMFSFAGELFF
TGTGCCAGCATGTTCAGTTTCGCCGGGGAGCTGTTTTTT
>.|TRBV6-6|many|TRBJ1-5
CASSGTLGSNQPQHF
TGTGCCAGCAGCGGGACTCTCGGTAGCAATCAGCCCCAGCATTTT
>.|TRBV15|.|TRBJ1-1
CATSRESVEEF
TGTGCCACCAGCAGGGAGTCGGTGGAGGAATTT
>.|TRBV5-6|.|TRBJ1-1
CASSSGSYTEAFF
TGTGCCAGCAGCTCCGGGTCATACACTGAAGCTTTCTTT
>.|TRBV24-1|.|TRBJ2-3
CATSDSGGSGTITDTQYF
TGTGCCACCAGTGATTCTGGGGGCAGCGGCACAATCACAGATACGCAGTATTTT
>TRBD1|TRBV19|.|TRBJ1-4
CASSLSTGLEEKLFF
TGTGCCAGTAGTTTATCGACAGGGTTGGAGGAAAAACTGTTTTTT